Below, one TCR beta chain is given with its context. Its target antigen remains unknown. The record has no base qualities; no much larger clone is one base away. This sample is drawn from a study of CD8 T cells in Susac syndrome (dated by TCRdb to between 2018 and 2021). Looking at the study overall: The study used repertoire sequencing to test whether antigen drove CD8+ T cell activation and differentiation in Susac syndrome.

The CDR3 starts with the cysteine, ends with the phenylalanine, and has 16 residues. The CDR3 DNA has 48 bases and is translated from base 1. V was cut back by 3 bases and J by 2 bases, leaving a gap of 20 bases between them. The germline V gene (reference sequence) gives CDR1 as DFQATT and CDR2 as SNEGSKA. General findings and caveats noted by the study authors: The TCR sequencing and HLA analysis was acknowledged to have included a relatively small number of individuals.

RNA was extracted using the RNeasy kit, and about 0.45 to 1 ug of the RNA was reverse transcribed with random hexamers. TCR beta CDR3 regions were amplified with the immunoSEQ multiplex PCR assay covering 54 Vbeta and 13 Jbeta segments. PCR amplification bias was corrected by using a synthetic template baseline for primer optimization and computational correction. Concerning the study's data processing: Reads were annotated to V, D and J genes according to IMGT and were analyzed with immunoSEQ Analyzer, with only productive sequences retained. Clonality was computed as one minus Shannon entropy normalized by log2 of the number of productive unique sequences. For each patient and control, public and private clones were evaluated among the 100 most prevalent clones. Susac-specific clones were defined as absent from healthy and MS cohorts, 850 to 1,300 published viral clones and other ImmuneACCESS disease sequences. TCRdb took the public reads, trimmed them with fastp at Q25, ran MiXCR for clone calling and kept in-frame beta chains. Under each unique CDR3 protein, matching rows form one entry showing the most common genes and DNA. V and J calls and clone size were set by TCRdb, not the authors. For this sample the table gives over 150,000 distinct CDR3 sequences, of which about 95% were detected only once. The ten largest account for approximately 0.093% of the sample.

High-throughput TCR beta sequencing profiled peripheral blood CD8+ and CD4+ T cells from healthy donors, Susac syndrome patients and multiple sclerosis patients. The multiple sclerosis controls were treatment-naive patients whose relapsing-remitting disease, either stable or active, fulfilled the revised McDonald criteria. Bulk CD8+ and CD4+ T cells were purified by magnetic negative isolation, whereas CD8+ TEMRA cells were enriched by FACS. Blood was collected in EDTA tubes and processed within 24 hours, with PBMCs isolated through density gradient centrifugation. PBMCs intended for TCR sequencing were cryopreserved in liquid nitrogen and were subsequently thawed in a 37 degrees C water bath. The sorted or isolated CD4+, CD8+ and CD8+ TEMRA cells had a purity of 90% or higher.

The material sequenced was CD4+ T cells from PBMCs. This chain is built from TRBV20-1 and TRBJ2-7; a tentative D call is TRBD2 (7 bases match). The receptor's source is a human donor with multiple sclerosis. The CDR3 loop reads CSASPLSGTLPYEQYF. The DNA is as follows: TGCAGTGCTAGCCCACTCAGCGGGACACTCCCCTACGAGCAGTACTTC.